A single sample gave rise to the 32 T cell receptor beta chains below, sequenced in a study of Tregs in tolerant kidney transplant recipients. Here immunoSEQ multiplex PCR was the method, and the copy in TCRdb shows in-frame clones only, minus some. The data show about 15,000 clones, about 82% seen once. The sequencing used Tregs from blood, collected before the transplant. The receptors originated from a human donor who received a combined kidney and bone marrow transplant.

This chain uses TRBV30 with TRBJ1-2, with a tentative D call TRBD1 (5 bases). V lost 7 bases and J 5 bases, leaving 11 bases between the germline ends. The CDR3 loop spans 11 amino acids. The germline CDR1 and CDR2 sequences are GTSNPN and SVGIG (reference sequence). For the CDR3, the DNA is TGTGCCTCTAGGAGACAGTATGGCTACACCTTC. This sequence encodes CASRRQYGYTF.

The V and J genes are TRBV27 and TRBJ1-3; D possibly corresponds to TRBD1 (5 bases). V was cut by 5 bases and J by 0 bases, with 11 bases left in between. Germline CDR1 MNHEY, CDR2 SMNVEV (reference sequence). CDR3 length: 15 amino acids. The CDR3: CASSPQVSSGNTIYF. The CDR3 DNA reads TGTGCCAGCAGTCCACAGGTTAGCTCTGGAAACACCATATATTTT.

The V and J genes are TRBV7-9 and TRBJ1-1; 9 nucleotides line up with TRBD1. The CDR3 loop spans 16 amino acids. V was clipped by 5 bases and J by 4 bases; unmatched bases: 11. Germline V CDR1 and CDR2: SEHNR, FQNEAQ (reference sequence). CDR3 nucleotides: TGTGCCAGCAGCCCTTTAGGGACAGGGTGGAGCACTGAAGCTTTCTTT. It specifies CASSPLGTGWSTEAFF.

V usage is TRBV18 and J usage is TRBJ2-5; no reliable D call. V was cut by 3 bases and J by 5 bases, with 7 bases left in between. The CDR3 spans 12 residues. The germline V gene has CDR1 KGHSH and CDR2 LQKENI. CDR3 loop: CASSPSGETQYF. DNA of the CDR3: TGTGCCAGCTCACCGTCCGGGGAGACCCAGTACTTC. Combining the CDR3 with reference TRBV18 and TRBJ2-5 gives the whole variable domain NAGVMQNPRHLVRRRGQEARLRCSPMKGHSHVYWYRQLPEEGLKFMVYLQKENIIDESGMPKERFSAEFPKEGPSILRIQQVVRGDSAAYFCASSPSGETQYFGPGTRLLVL.

The DNA of the CDR3 is TGTGCCATCAGTGACCACGCGGGCACTGAAGCTTTCTTT. This gives the protein CAISDHAGTEAFF. V usage is TRBV10-3 and J usage is TRBJ1-1; D ambiguous. This CDR3 is 13 amino acids long. The germline V gene encodes CDR1 ENHRY and CDR2 SYGVKD. Trimming removed 3 bases from V and 4 bases from J, with 9 bases in between.

This clone was observed a few times. This rearrangement joins TRBV19 to TRBJ1-6; 7 bases match TRBD1. CDR1 is LNHDA, CDR2 SQIVND, per germline (reference sequence). Trimming took 4 bases from V and 11 from J; bases not matched to a gene: 11. This CDR3 region has 15 residues. In nucleotides, the CDR3 is TGTGCCAGTAGTAAGGGGGGACAGTCTCTCCCACCCCTCCACTTT. This translates into CASSKGGQSLPPLHF.

V usage is TRBV19 and J usage is TRBJ2-1, with a tentative D call TRBD1 (5 bases). V lost 3 bases, J lost 4 bases, and 13 bases lay in between. From germline, CDR1 is LNHDA and CDR2 SQIVND (reference sequence). The CDR3 sequence is 15 residues long. The CDR3: CASSIWPGSYNEQFF. DNA for the CDR3: TGTGCCAGTAGTATCTGGCCAGGGTCGTACAATGAGCAGTTCTTC.

The chain combines TRBV18 with TRBJ2-1; D is unclear. V lost 3 bases and J lost 6, with 18 bases in between. Germline lookup yields CDR1 KGHSH and CDR2 LQKENI. This CDR3 contains 16 residues. CDR3 in DNA: TGTGCCAGCTCACCTGCCGAGCAGGTCTTGATCAATGAGCAGTTCTTC. This encodes CASSPAEQVLINEQFF.

The chain couples TRBV5-1 to TRBJ2-7; a weak D match, TRBD1 (5 bases). Trimming stripped 4 bases from V and 0 bases from J, with 14 bases between. The germline V gene encodes CDR1 SGHRS and CDR2 YFSETQ. The CDR3 extends over 15 amino acids. The CDR3 reads CASSPADGHSYEQYF. Here the CDR3 DNA reads TGCGCCAGCAGCCCCGCCGACGGACACTCCTACGAGCAGTACTTC.

The chain combines TRBV11-2 with TRBJ1-5, with no clear D. CDR3 length: 13 amino acids. V was shortened by 3 bases and J by 6 bases, with 9 bases between the two germline ends. The V gene's germline CDR1 is SGHAT and CDR2 FQNNGV. This chain's CDR3 is CASSLRGGQPQHF. CDR3 DNA: TGTGCCAGCAGCTTGCGGGGAGGTCAGCCCCAGCATTTT.

The rearrangement uses TRBV7-9 and TRBJ2-5; 13 bases match TRBD2. Trimming removed 3 bases from V and 3 bases from J; junction bases left unmatched: 13. The CDR3 extends over 19 amino acids. From germline, CDR1 is SEHNR and CDR2 FQNEAQ (reference sequence). As DNA, the CDR3 is TGTGCCAGCAGCTTGCCCGGGACTAGCGGGGTCGATCTAAAAGAGACCCAGTACTTC. Protein product: CASSLPGTSGVDLKETQYF.

V usage is TRBV19 and J usage is TRBJ1-2; 9 nucleotides agree with TRBD1. The ends lost 7 bases at V and 7 bases at J; junction bases unmatched: 13. Germline loops: CDR1 LNHDA, CDR2 SQIVND (reference sequence). CDR3 length: 15 residues. CDR3 sequence: CASNPTPGQGSGYTF. The CDR3 nucleotides read TGTGCCAGTAACCCTACTCCGGGACAGGGAAGTGGCTACACCTTC.

CDR3 coding DNA: TGTGCCATCAGTGAGGACAGGGGGGACACCGGGGAGCTGTTTTTT. This sequence encodes CAISEDRGDTGELFF. V and J are TRBV10-3 and TRBJ2-2; 9 bases match TRBD1. This CDR3 has 15 amino acids. Germline V gene data show CDR1 as ENHRY and CDR2 as SYGVKD. Trimming took 2 bases from V and 3 from J; bases not matched to a gene: 1.

This chain links TRBV14 with TRBJ2-7, with 12 bases aligning to TRBD1. CDR3 size: 17 residues. Germline values: CDR1 SGHDN, CDR2 FVKESK. Unmatched junction bases numbered 9, after V lost 3 bases and J lost 3 bases. CDR3 in amino acids: CASSQGQGALGVYEQYF. The CDR3 region has the DNA TGTGCCAGCAGCCAGGGACAGGGGGCCCTTGGGGTCTACGAGCAGTACTTC.

This clone appeared a single time. The junction departs from germline at one end; a sequencing error may be responsible. The chain employs TRBV28 and TRBJ1-1, with TRBD1 as a possible D gene (5 bases). The CDR3 consists of 10 residues. CDR1 is MDHEN, CDR2 SYDVKM, per germline. Here the CDR3 reads CASSFDRRYF. Here the CDR3 DNA reads TGTGCCAGCAGTTTCGACAGACGCTACTTT. Based on the CDR3 plus reference TRBV28 and TRBJ1-1, the full variable domain is DVKVTQSSRYLVKRTGEKVFLECVQDMDHENMFWYRQDPGLGLRLIYFSYDVKMKEKGDIPEGYSVSREKKERFSLILESASTNQTSMYLCASSFDRRYFGQGTRLTVV.

This chain connects TRBV18 to TRBJ1-2; tentatively, D is TRBD1 (5 bases). This CDR3 has 11 amino acids. The V and J ends lost 6 bases and 8 bases respectively, with 10 bases between them. The germline V gene has CDR1 KGHSH and CDR2 LQKENI. CDR3 sequence: CASSRGDGYTF. The CDR3 DNA reads as TGTGCCAGCTCCCGGGGGGACGGCTACACCTTC. The complete variable domain, with remaining parts taken from reference TRBV18 and TRBJ1-2, reads NAGVMQNPRHLVRRRGQEARLRCSPMKGHSHVYWYRQLPEEGLKFMVYLQKENIIDESGMPKERFSAEFPKEGPSILRIQQVVRGDSAAYFCASSRGDGYTFGSGTRLTVV.

V and J are TRBV5-4 and TRBJ2-1, with D unclear. Germline V gene data show CDR1 as SGHNT and CDR2 as YYREEE (reference sequence). There are 15 residues in the CDR3. V was cut by 4 bases and J by 3 bases, with 14 bases left in between. The CDR3 spells CASSGLGARYNEQFF. Written as DNA, the CDR3 is TGTGCCAGCAGCGGCTTAGGAGCTCGCTACAATGAGCAGTTCTTC.

This clone showed up just once. The genes are TRBV9 and TRBJ2-1; TRBD2 matches at 7 bases. Germline-derived CDR1 and CDR2 are SGDLS and YYNGEE. J was trimmed by 4 bases and V by 0 bases; bases with no gene match: 4. This CDR3 has 15 residues. The CDR3 here is CASSVDPGGYNEQFF. The CDR3 coding sequence is TGTGCCAGCAGCGTAGACCCGGGAGGATACAATGAGCAGTTCTTC.

This clone was observed a single time. The genes are TRBV28 and TRBJ1-5, with D possibly TRBD1 on 5 matching bases. Trimming left V 6 bases short and J 2 bases short, with 11 bases between. Per germline, CDR1 MDHEN and CDR2 SYDVKM. This CDR3 spans 14 amino acids. DNA for the CDR3: TGTGCCAGCAGAAACGACAGAGGCAATCAGCCCCAGCATTTT. Amino acids: CASRNDRGNQPQHF.

V gene TRBV21-1 combines with J gene TRBJ2-7; TRBD2 is taken as the D call from the table, unchecked against the DNA. TRBV21-1 is recorded as a pseudogene. CDR3 size: 14 residues. This CDR3 is CASSRGRPSYEQYF. In DNA form, the CDR3 reads TGTGCCAGCAGCAGAGGCAGACCATCCTACGAGCAGTACTTC.

This chain joins TRBV27 and TRBJ2-7; 8 bases line up with TRBD2. CDR1 is MNHEY and CDR2 is SMNVEV in the germline V gene (reference sequence). V lost 4 bases, J lost 5 bases, and 7 bases stayed unmatched. This CDR3 spans 14 amino acids. The CDR3 DNA sequence: TGTGCCAGCAGTTCCTCCAGCGGGAGAAACGAGCAGTACTTC. As protein: CASSSSSGRNEQYF.

The V call is TRBV6-5, the J call TRBJ1-5; a possible D gene is TRBD1 (5 bases). V was cut by 2 bases and J by 6 bases, with 17 bases left in between. Germline V gene data show CDR1 as MNHEY and CDR2 as SVGAGI. The CDR3 runs 16 residues. The CDR3 reads CASSYLPRGLSQPQHF. The CDR3 DNA sequence: TGTGCCAGCAGTTACCTCCCGCGGGGGTTAAGTCAGCCCCAGCATTTT.

The chain recombines TRBV10-3 with TRBJ2-2; 7 bases fit TRBD2. Germline CDR1 reads ENHRY; CDR2 reads SYGVKD. The CDR3 loop spans 15 amino acids. With V trimmed by 5 bases and J by 7 bases, 10 bases remained unmatched. The CDR3 sequence is CAISTSAGTHGELFF. The CDR3 region has the DNA TGTGCCATCAGTACCTCAGCGGGAACGCACGGGGAGCTGTTTTTT.

The rearrangement joins TRBV5-1 to TRBJ1-3, with no clear D. The CDR3 totals 15 residues. V lost 0 bases and J lost 0, with 7 bases in between. Germline V gene sequence: CDR1 SGHRS, CDR2 YFSETQ. CDR3: CASSLAGGSGNTIYF. The CDR3 DNA reads TGCGCCAGCAGCTTGGCCGGAGGCTCTGGAAACACCATATATTTT. Together with reference TRBV5-1 and TRBJ1-3, the CDR3 gives the full variable domain: KAGVTQTPRYLIKTRGQQVTLSCSPISGHRSVSWYQQTPGQGLQFLFEYFSETQRNKGNFPGRFSGRQFSNSRSEMNVSTLELGDSALYLCASSLAGGSGNTIYFGEGSWLTVV.

J is TRBJ1-4 and V is TRBV9; tentative D call: TRBD1 (5 bases). The CDR3 is made up of 13 amino acids. Trimming took off 2 bases at V and 5 bases at J, with 7 bases between the two ends. CDR1 SGDLS and CDR2 YYNGEE come from the germline V gene. CDR3 protein: CASSVGLNEKLFF. CDR3 DNA: TGTGCCAGCAGCGTGGGACTCAATGAAAAACTGTTTTTT.

This clone turned up a few times. The rearrangement uses TRBV6-5 and TRBJ1-2; D not certain. V lost 2 bases and J lost 2, with 12 bases in between. The CDR3 sequence is 15 residues long. Germline V lookup: CDR1 MNHEY, CDR2 SVGAGI. The CDR3 reads CASSYRPYSNYGYTF. DNA for the CDR3: TGTGCCAGCAGTTACCGTCCTTATTCCAACTATGGCTACACCTTC.

V gene TRBV19 combines with J gene TRBJ2-3; a weak D match, TRBD2 (5 bases). Per germline, CDR1 LNHDA and CDR2 SQIVND (reference sequence). Trimming cost V 8 bases and J 8 bases, with 11 bases left between them. The CDR3 extends over 11 amino acids. Written as DNA, the CDR3 is TGTGCCAGTGGACGGGCGGGTACGCAGTATTTT. Encoded protein: CASGRAGTQYF.

The chain carries TRBV6-5 and TRBJ1-1; tentatively, D is TRBD1 (5 bases). Germline V gene data show CDR1 as MNHEY and CDR2 as SVGAGI. V lost 2 bases and J 0 bases, leaving 13 bases between the germline ends. The CDR3 runs to 16 residues. CDR3 in DNA: TGTGCCAGCAGTTACGGTTTCGCAGGGATGAACACTGAAGCTTTCTTT. As protein: CASSYGFAGMNTEAFF.

The J gene is TRBJ2-3, the V gene TRBV5-1; TRBD2 aligns across 7 bases. Germline CDR1 and CDR2: SGHRS and YFSETQ. V lost 7 bases to trimming and J lost 4 bases; unmatched junction nucleotides: 12. CDR3 length: 15 amino acids. This chain's CDR3 is CASALGGFGADTQYF. The DNA for the CDR3 is TGCGCCAGCGCCCTGGGGGGGTTCGGAGCAGATACGCAGTATTTT.

The rearrangement joins TRBV6-1 to TRBJ2-1, with TRBD1 matching 10 bases. The junction had 6 bases not matched to a gene; V was cut back by 4 bases and J by 6 bases. CDR1 is MNHNS and CDR2 is SASEGT in the germline V gene. The length of the CDR3 is 15 residues. The CDR3 loop is CASSGQGAMGNEQFF. The CDR3 nucleotides are TGTGCCAGCAGTGGACAGGGGGCAATGGGCAATGAGCAGTTCTTC.

The chain joins TRBV28 to TRBJ2-7, with 9 bases fitting TRBD1. Germline CDR1 MDHEN, CDR2 SYDVKM. This CDR3 is built from 15 residues. Losses at the gene ends were 6 bases for V and 3 bases for J; bases not matched to a gene: 9. This CDR3 reads CASRSPGQGNYEQYF. The CDR3 nucleotides read TGTGCCAGCAGATCACCGGGACAGGGTAACTACGAGCAGTACTTC.

This clone was seen a handful of times. The rearrangement uses TRBV19 and TRBJ1-2; the match to TRBD1 covers 8 bases. Germline CDR1 is LNHDA and CDR2 is SQIVND (reference sequence). CDR3 size: 16 residues. The V segment lost 5 bases and the J segment 0 bases; nucleotides outside the gene matches: 8. The CDR3 DNA follows: TGTGCCAGTAGTCGCCGGGACAGGCCAGCTAACTATGGCTACACCTTC. This codes for CASSRRDRPANYGYTF. Drawing the rest from reference TRBV19 and TRBJ1-2, the complete variable domain is DGGITQSPKYLFRKEGQNVTLSCEQNLNHDAMYWYRQDPGQGLRLIYYSQIVNDFQKGDIAEGYSVSREKKESFPLTVTSAQKNPTAFYLCASSRRDRPANYGYTFGSGTRLTVV.